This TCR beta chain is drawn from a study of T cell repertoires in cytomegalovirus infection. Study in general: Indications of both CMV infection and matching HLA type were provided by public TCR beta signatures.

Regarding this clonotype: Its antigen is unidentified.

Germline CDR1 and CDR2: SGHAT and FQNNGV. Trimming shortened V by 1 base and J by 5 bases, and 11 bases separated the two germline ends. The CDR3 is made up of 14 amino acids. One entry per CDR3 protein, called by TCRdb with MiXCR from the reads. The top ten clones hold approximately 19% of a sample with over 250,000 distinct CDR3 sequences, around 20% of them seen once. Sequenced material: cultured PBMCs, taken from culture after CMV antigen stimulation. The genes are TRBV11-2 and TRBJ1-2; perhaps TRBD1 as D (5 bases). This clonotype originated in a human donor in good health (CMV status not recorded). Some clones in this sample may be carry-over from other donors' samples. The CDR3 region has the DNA TGTGCCAGCAGCTTAGGCAAGACAGAGTATGGCTACACCTTC. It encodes CASSLGKTEYGYTF.